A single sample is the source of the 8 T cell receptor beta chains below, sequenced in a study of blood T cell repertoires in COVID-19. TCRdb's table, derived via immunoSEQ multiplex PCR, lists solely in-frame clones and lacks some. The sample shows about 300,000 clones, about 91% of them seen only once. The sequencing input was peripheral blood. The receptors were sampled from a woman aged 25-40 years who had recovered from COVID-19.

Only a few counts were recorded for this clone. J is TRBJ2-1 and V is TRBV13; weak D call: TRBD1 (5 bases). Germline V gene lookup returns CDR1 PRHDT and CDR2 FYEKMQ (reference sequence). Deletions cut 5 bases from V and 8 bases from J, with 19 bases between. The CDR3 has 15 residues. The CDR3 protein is CASSPGRGLMDEQFF. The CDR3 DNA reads TGTGCCAGCAGCCCTGGAAGGGGCTTGATGGATGAGCAGTTCTTC.

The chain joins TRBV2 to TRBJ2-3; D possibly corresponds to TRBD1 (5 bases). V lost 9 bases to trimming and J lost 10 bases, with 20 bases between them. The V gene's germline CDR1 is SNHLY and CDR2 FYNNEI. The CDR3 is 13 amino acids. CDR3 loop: CASGAGLMAPQYF. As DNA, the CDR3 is TGTGCCAGTGGAGCAGGGTTAATGGCCCCGCAGTATTTT.

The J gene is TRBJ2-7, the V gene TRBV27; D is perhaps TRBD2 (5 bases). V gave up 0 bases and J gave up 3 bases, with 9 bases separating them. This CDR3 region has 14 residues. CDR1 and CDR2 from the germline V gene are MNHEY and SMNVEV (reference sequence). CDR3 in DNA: TGTGCCAGCAGTTTATCCCGGGGATACTACGAGCAGTACTTC. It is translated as CASSLSRGYYEQYF.

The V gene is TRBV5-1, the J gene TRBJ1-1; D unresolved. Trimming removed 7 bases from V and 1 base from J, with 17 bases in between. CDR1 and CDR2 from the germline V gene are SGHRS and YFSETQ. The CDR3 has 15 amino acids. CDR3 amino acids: CASHSRDKPNTEAFF. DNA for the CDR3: TGCGCCAGCCACTCTCGAGACAAACCGAACACTGAAGCTTTCTTT.

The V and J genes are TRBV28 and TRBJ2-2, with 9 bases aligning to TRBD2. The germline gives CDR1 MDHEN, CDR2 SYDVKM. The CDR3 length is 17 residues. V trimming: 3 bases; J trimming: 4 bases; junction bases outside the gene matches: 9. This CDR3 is CASSFSRWTSVTGELFF. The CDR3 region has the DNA TGTGCCAGCAGTTTCTCCCGGTGGACTAGCGTCACCGGGGAGCTGTTTTTT.

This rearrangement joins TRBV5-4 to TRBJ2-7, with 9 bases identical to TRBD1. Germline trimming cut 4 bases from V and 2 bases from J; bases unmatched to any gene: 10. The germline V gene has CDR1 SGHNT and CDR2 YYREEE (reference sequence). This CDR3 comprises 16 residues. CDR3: CASSGTGTGYAYEQYF. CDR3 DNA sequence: TGTGCCAGCAGCGGGACAGGGACAGGGTATGCCTACGAGCAGTACTTC.

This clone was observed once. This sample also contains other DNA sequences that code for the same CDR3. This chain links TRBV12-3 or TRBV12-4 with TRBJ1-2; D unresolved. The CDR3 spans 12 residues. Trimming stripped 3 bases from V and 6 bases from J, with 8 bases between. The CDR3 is CASSFSGNGYTF. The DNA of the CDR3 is TGTGCCAGCAGTTTTAGCGGAAATGGCTACACCTTC.

The DNA of the CDR3 is TGTGCCAGCAGCTTGTCCGGACAGAGGGGAAGTGGCTACACCTTC. This gives the protein CASSLSGQRGSGYTF. The gene calls are TRBV5-5 and TRBJ1-2, with D maybe TRBD1 (6 bases). Germline-derived CDR1 and CDR2 are SGHKS and YYEKEE (reference sequence). The CDR3 is 15 residues long. Trimming took off 1 base at V and 7 bases at J, with 17 bases between the two ends.